The sequence of this TCR beta chain was determined in a study of blood T cells in healthy people across ages. Collection of about 9.4 milliliters of peripheral blood was performed for each donor. For this clonotype: Its matching antigen is unknown.

Germline assignment: CDR1 MNHEY and CDR2 SMNVEV (reference sequence). V was trimmed by 5 bases and J by 2 bases, leaving 10 bases between them. The CDR3 consists of 13 residues. Study results and caveats: Diversity was higher, and naive CD4+ cells more numerous, in long-lived donors than in aged donors. CMV status of donors was unknown, possibly confounding expanded clonotype changes.

A second about 7 to 12 cycle PCR used barcoded and J-beta primers. From the 5' RACE reads, TCRdb called clonotypes with MiXCR, one entry per CDR3 protein. The repertoire holds roughly 1.5 million distinct CDR3 sequences, 40% to 45% seen once, with roughly 3.7% in the top ten. The sample consisted of blood. The V and J genes are TRBV27 and TRBJ2-7; tentatively, D is TRBD1 (6 bases). This receptor was identified in a woman aged 18-29 years in good health. In DNA, the CDR3 is TGTGCCAGCAGTGTGACAGGAACCTACGAGCAGTACTTC. It codes for CASSVTGTYEQYF.